This T cell receptor (beta chain) was captured by sequencing in a study of blood T cell repertoires in COVID-19. Study context: PBMCs, B-cell-depleted T cells, or T cells were the source of the cDNA or gDNA that made up the material.

Clones were sequenced by immunoSEQ multiplex PCR, and TCRdb holds only the in-frame ones, with some missing. The data show roughly 260,000 clones, 75% to 95% seen once. The germline gives CDR1 SEHNR, CDR2 FQNEAQ (reference sequence). The CDR3 is 13 amino acids. V was shortened by 3 bases and J by 10 bases, with 13 bases between the two germline ends. Sequences were obtained from peripheral blood. This chain joins TRBV7-9 and TRBJ2-1, with D possibly TRBD2 on 6 matching bases. The TCR originated in a young adult with COVID-19, enrolled during active disease. CDR3 nucleotide sequence: TGTGCCAGCAGCTTGGGGACTCCGAACGAGCAGTTCTTC. This codes for CASSLGTPNEQFF.